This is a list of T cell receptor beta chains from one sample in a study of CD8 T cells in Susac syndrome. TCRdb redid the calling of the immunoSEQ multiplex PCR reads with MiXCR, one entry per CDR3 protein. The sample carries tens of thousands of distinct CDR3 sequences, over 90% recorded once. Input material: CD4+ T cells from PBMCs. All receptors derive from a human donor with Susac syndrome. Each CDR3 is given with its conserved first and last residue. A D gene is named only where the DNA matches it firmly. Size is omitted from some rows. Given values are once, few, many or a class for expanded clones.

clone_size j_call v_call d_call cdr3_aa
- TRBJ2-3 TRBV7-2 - CASSLGGAASTDTQYF
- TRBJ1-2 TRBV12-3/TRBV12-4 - CASSLEPRRGYTF
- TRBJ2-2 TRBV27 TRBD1 CASSSNRGLRELFF
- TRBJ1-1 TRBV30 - CAWRGGFEGEAFF
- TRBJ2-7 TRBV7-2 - CASRTGSSYEQYF
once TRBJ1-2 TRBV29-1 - CSVGRGYTF
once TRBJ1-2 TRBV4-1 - CASSQDQVRGYTF
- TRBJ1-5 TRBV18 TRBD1 CASSQQPGQRTDQPQHF
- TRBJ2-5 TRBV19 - CASSIGASLATGQETQYF
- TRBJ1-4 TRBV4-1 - CASSQVPSEKLFF
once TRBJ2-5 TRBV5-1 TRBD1 CASSLQGIKQETQYF
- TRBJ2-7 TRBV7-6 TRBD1 CASSLSRGPNEQYF
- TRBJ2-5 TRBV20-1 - CSALRQETQYF
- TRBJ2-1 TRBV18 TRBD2 CASSPPLNLAGNEQFF
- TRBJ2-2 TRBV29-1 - CSVAEGGTGELFF
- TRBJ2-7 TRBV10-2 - CASNTESGYEQYF
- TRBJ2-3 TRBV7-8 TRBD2 CASIPGTSGNPSTDTQYF
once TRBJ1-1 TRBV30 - CAWKEITEAFF
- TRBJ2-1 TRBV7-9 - CASSLGRPYNEQFF
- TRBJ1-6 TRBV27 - CASSFLDRSTNINSPLHF
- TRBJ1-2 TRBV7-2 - CASSLIRGGEGYTF
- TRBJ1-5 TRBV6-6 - CASTPVGNQYQHF
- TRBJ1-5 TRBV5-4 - CASRDRFNQPQHF
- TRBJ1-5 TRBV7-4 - CASSPREGPHQPQHF
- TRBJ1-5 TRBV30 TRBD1 CAWATGGRWPQHF
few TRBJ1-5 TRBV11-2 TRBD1 CASSSSGGQPQHF
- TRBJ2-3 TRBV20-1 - CSARGIRDANTQYF
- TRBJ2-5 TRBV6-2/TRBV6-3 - CASRRGNQETQYF
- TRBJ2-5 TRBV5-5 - CANSLGQGFQETQYF
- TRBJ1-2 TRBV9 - CASSVAGENGYTF
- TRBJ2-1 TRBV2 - CASCLTGNEQFF
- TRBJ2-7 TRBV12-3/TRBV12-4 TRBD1 CASSRQGHSYEQYF
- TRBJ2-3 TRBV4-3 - CASSQTGVPAQYF
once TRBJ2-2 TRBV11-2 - CASSLLAFTGELFF
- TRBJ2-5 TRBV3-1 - CASSQKIGPGSGTQYF
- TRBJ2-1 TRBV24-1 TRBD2 CATSDSSRRLAGDEQFF
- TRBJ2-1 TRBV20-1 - CSARDHRRRSDEQFF
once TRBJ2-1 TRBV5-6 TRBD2 CASTRPGLVFHEQFF
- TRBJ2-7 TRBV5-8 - CASSLEGGREQYF
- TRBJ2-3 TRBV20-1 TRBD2 CSAGNKRGWGTDTQYF
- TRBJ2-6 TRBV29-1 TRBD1 CSVVRTGPPGANVLTF
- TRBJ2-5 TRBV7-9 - CASSFWGQETQYF
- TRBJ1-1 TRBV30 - CAGSAGGWPEAFF
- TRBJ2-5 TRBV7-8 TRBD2 CASSWGLAGTETQYF
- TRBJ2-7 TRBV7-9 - CASSGRSYEQYF
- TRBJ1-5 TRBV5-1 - CASSLDGVQPQHF
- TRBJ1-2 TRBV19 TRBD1 CARRSGGLSGYTF
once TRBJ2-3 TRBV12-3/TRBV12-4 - CASSQDRLTDTQYF
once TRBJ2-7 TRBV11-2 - CASSLERSYEQYF